Listed below are T cell receptor beta chains from one sample, sequenced in a study of OX40 agonist ivuxolimab in advanced cancers. Repertoires were generated with immunoSEQ multiplex PCR, while TCRdb's copy carries only in-frame clones and drops some. This repertoire shows about 50,000 clones, about 88% found once; its top ten account for around 3.5%. This specimen was CD4+ or CD8+ T cells sorted from blood, taken in a trial of the OX40 agonist ivuxolimab. The receptors come from an adult with an advanced solid tumor such as melanoma, head and neck, liver or kidney cancer. Each CDR3 is given with its conserved first and last residue.

J	V	CDR3
TRBJ2-1	TRBV4-2	CASSQASGLYNEQFF
-	TRBV7-9	CASSPTVPSYEQYF
TRBJ1-4	TRBV6-6	CASGSATNEKLFF
TRBJ2-3	TRBV6-5	CASQGQGVYTDTQYF
TRBJ2-1	TRBV28	CASSFIGGRYNEQFF
TRBJ2-7	TRBV11-2	CASSFLDRADEQYF
TRBJ2-5	TRBV9	CASSVGVSGLAVPSQETQYF
TRBJ1-5	TRBV28	CASSSPSRQDQPQHF
TRBJ2-2	TRBV2	CASSDVTGPTGELFF
TRBJ1-1	TRBV30	CAWVGQVGTEAFF
TRBJ2-7	TRBV6-1	CASSEANVPTYEQYF
TRBJ2-2	TRBV5-1	CASSFLERGELFF
TRBJ1-2	TRBV6-5	CASSPRDTGIYGYTF
TRBJ2-1	TRBV9	CASSFSLAGGPYNEQFF
TRBJ2-7	TRBV28	CASGGRSYEQYF
TRBJ1-2	TRBV9	CASSAGQGRNYGYTF
TRBJ2-7	TRBV11-2	CASSLGRVEQYF
TRBJ2-1	TRBV27	CASSSSGLAVSSYNEQFF
TRBJ2-3	TRBV5-1	CASSSSGGARTDTQYF
TRBJ2-7	TRBV6-5	CASSLGDRASYEQYF
-	TRBV9	CASGGRGGRKSSYEQYF
TRBJ2-7	TRBV6-5	CATTGGYEQYF
TRBJ2-7	TRBV5-4	CASSLPGKAGGIVEYF
TRBJ2-2	TRBV27	CASSLGQRTGELFF
TRBJ2-3	TRBV29-1	CTTTSGVTDTQYF
TRBJ2-7	TRBV28	CASTLGTSVSYEQYF
TRBJ2-3	TRBV10-3	CAISQQGVGTDTQYF
TRBJ1-5	TRBV30	CAWSVQGNQPQHF
TRBJ2-3	TRBV5-1	CASSLDSGGSTDTQYF
TRBJ2-7	TRBV7-9	CASREREGSYEQYF
TRBJ1-2	TRBV6-5	CASSKGQGANYGYTF
TRBJ2-1	TRBV25-1	CASSGSGRPYNEQFF
TRBJ1-5	TRBV2	CASSEGKSQPQHF
TRBJ2-1	TRBV28	CASSSLAGINNEQFF
TRBJ1-6	TRBV5-5	CASSLESPLHF
TRBJ1-5	TRBV6-1	CASSEVGTGGYSNQPQHF
TRBJ1-4	TRBV2	CASTLRGFNEKLFF
TRBJ2-7	TRBV21-1	CASSKVRLAEVYEQYF
TRBJ1-1	TRBV5-1	CASSLVAANTEAFF
TRBJ1-6	TRBV27	CASSLDRLNSPLHF
TRBJ1-1	TRBV27	CASSPNGRRNTEAFF
TRBJ1-2	TRBV6-6	CASSPRGTRGYTF
TRBJ1-1	TRBV6-6	CASSYPGQGSTEAFF
TRBJ2-5	TRBV7-6	CASSSGLAGRETQYF
TRBJ2-7	TRBV19	CTSSIGGLSTYEQYF
TRBJ1-1	TRBV28	CASSFTGGMGTEAFF
TRBJ1-4	TRBV7-8	CASSLRWGVREKLFF
TRBJ2-7	TRBV7-8	CASSSQTSGSYEQYF
TRBJ1-2	TRBV4-2	CASTGDRTNYGYTF
TRBJ1-3	TRBV27	CASSLSQAGSGNTIYF
TRBJ1-4	TRBV5-8	CASSLVRGNEKLFF
TRBJ2-6	TRBV19	CASSGTGALSGANVLTF
TRBJ1-1	TRBV28	CASSHRRDTEAFF
TRBJ1-1	TRBV10-3	CAISEFGGGRDTEAFF
TRBJ2-2	TRBV19	CASSIGEGIAIGELFF
TRBJ2-2	TRBV19	CASSIKGPMNTGELFF
TRBJ1-2	TRBV19	CASSPDGANYGYTF
TRBJ2-7	TRBV18	CASSPGLVSYEQYF
TRBJ2-5	TRBV4-2	CASSQDAQGDRAQYF
TRBJ2-1	TRBV7-9	CASTPRASGIYNEQFF